This TCR beta chain was captured in a study of cytomegalovirus exposure and HLA in healthy donors. The PCR employed 60 Vbeta primers together with 13 Jbeta primers. Here immunoSEQ multiplex PCR was the method, and the copy in TCRdb shows in-frame clones only, minus some. The sample holds about 82,000 clones, around 80% seen once. Overall study results and limits: Among immune exposure information, only CMV serostatus was available.

On this clone itself: No antigen is known for it.

What was sequenced was PBMCs. The sequence derives from a human donor in good health.

CDR3 bases: TGTGCCAGCAGCACGTATCGTGCCAGGGAAAACATTCAGTACTTC. Encoded protein: CASSTYRARENIQYF. The V gene is TRBV11-2, the J gene TRBJ2-4; a possible D gene is TRBD1 (5 bases). The CDR3 totals 15 residues. The ends were cut back, 5 bases at V and 5 bases at J, with 16 bases in the middle. Germline CDR1 reads SGHAT; CDR2 reads FQNNGV.